This entry lists 31 T cell receptor beta chains sequenced from one sample in a study of blood T cell repertoires in COVID-19 (dated by TCRdb to 2019 to 2021). The library was obtained by the immunoSEQ multiplex PCR assay. TCRdb took over this immuneACCESS table, retaining in-frame rearrangements with V and J assigned. Such tables are incomplete; in checked studies, under half of the missing clones stem from an unresolved V gene, and the remainder is unexplained. Present in this sample are approximately 280,000 clones, 87% of which were seen just once. The ten largest clonotypes hold roughly 6.3% of the sample. The sequenced sample was PBMCs or T cells enriched from blood (not recorded which). The receptors derive from a woman in her forties who had recovered from COVID-19.

This clone was counted only a few times. This chain links TRBV5-1 with TRBJ2-7; 14 bases line up with TRBD2. This CDR3 spans 18 amino acids. V gave up 3 bases and J gave up 5 bases; unmatched junction bases: 13. Germline loops: CDR1 SGHRS, CDR2 YFSETQ. This CDR3 reads CASSSAGTSGSFGDEQYF. CDR3 nucleotides: TGCGCCAGCAGCTCCGCGGGGACTAGCGGGAGTTTTGGGGACGAGCAGTACTTC. The full variable domain, in which reference TRBV5-1 and TRBJ2-7 provide the parts outside the CDR3, is KAGVTQTPRYLIKTRGQQVTLSCSPISGHRSVSWYQQTPGQGLQFLFEYFSETQRNKGNFPGRFSGRQFSNSRSEMNVSTLELGDSALYLCASSSAGTSGSFGDEQYFGPGTRLTVT.

The chain employs TRBV5-1 and TRBJ1-2; possible D gene TRBD1, 6 bases. This CDR3 contains 15 residues. Per germline, CDR1 SGHRS and CDR2 YFSETQ. Trimming cost V 0 bases and J 4 bases, with 13 bases left between them. The CDR3 spells CASSLDGGRGYGYTF. The CDR3 DNA reads TGCGCCAGCAGCTTGGACGGGGGGCGCGGCTATGGCTACACCTTC. Full variable domain (rest looked up from reference TRBV5-1 and TRBJ1-2): KAGVTQTPRYLIKTRGQQVTLSCSPISGHRSVSWYQQTPGQGLQFLFEYFSETQRNKGNFPGRFSGRQFSNSRSEMNVSTLELGDSALYLCASSLDGGRGYGYTFGSGTRLTVV.

A few counts support this clone. This chain connects TRBV14 to TRBJ2-5; a weak D match, TRBD1 (5 bases). The V gene lost 5 bases and the J gene lost 5 bases, with 15 bases spanning the gap. CDR1 and CDR2 from the germline V gene are SGHDN and FVKESK. This CDR3 comprises 14 residues. CDR3 coding DNA: TGTGCCAGCAGCTTACCAGGGTTTTGGGAGACCCAGTACTTC. Its translation is CASSLPGFWETQYF.

The genes are TRBV7-9 and TRBJ1-6; 10 bases are a match to TRBD1. The CDR3 has 14 amino acids. CDR1 SEHNR and CDR2 FQNEAQ come from the germline V gene (reference sequence). V lost 5 bases to trimming and J lost 7 bases; unmatched junction nucleotides: 2. The CDR3 DNA is TGTGCCAGCAGCCGGACAGGGGGAAATTCACCCCTCCACTTT. This encodes CASSRTGGNSPLHF.

The rearrangement joins TRBV7-9 to TRBJ2-7; 8 nucleotides match TRBD1. The CDR3 is 13 residues long. The ends lost 6 bases at V and 5 bases at J; junction bases unmatched: 6. Germline values: CDR1 SEHNR, CDR2 FQNEAQ (reference sequence). This CDR3 is CASRTGAVDEQYF. The CDR3 DNA follows: TGTGCCAGCAGGACAGGGGCTGTAGACGAGCAGTACTTC. The complete variable domain, with remaining parts taken from reference TRBV7-9 and TRBJ2-7, reads DTGVSQNPRHKITKRGQNVTFRCDPISEHNRLYWYRQTLGQGPEFLTYFQNEAQLEKSRLLSDRFSAERPKGSFSTLEIQRTEQGDSAMYLCASRTGAVDEQYFGPGTRLTVT.

This clone has only a few counts. The rearrangement uses TRBV27 and TRBJ2-7; the D gene is possibly TRBD2 (5 bases). This CDR3 is 17 amino acids long. V lost 2 bases and J 3 bases, leaving 20 bases between the germline ends. The germline CDR1 and CDR2 sequences are MNHEY and SMNVEV (reference sequence). CDR3: CASSLGVRGRRNYEQYF. In nucleotides, the CDR3 is TGTGCCAGCAGTTTAGGCGTGAGAGGGCGGAGAAACTACGAGCAGTACTTC.

This chain connects TRBV20-1 to TRBJ2-1, with TRBD2 matching over 8 bases. Germline assignment: CDR1 DFQATT and CDR2 SNEGSKA (reference sequence). V trimming: 3 bases; J trimming: 2 bases; junction bases outside the gene matches: 3. The CDR3 length is 14 residues. The chain's CDR3 is CSASLAGPYNEQFF. CDR3 nucleotide sequence: TGCAGTGCTAGTCTAGCGGGCCCCTACAATGAGCAGTTCTTC.

This clone was observed a handful of times. This chain uses TRBV3-1 (or the pseudogene TRBV3-2) with TRBJ2-7; possibly TRBD2 for D (6 bases). This CDR3 contains 15 residues. Looked up from germline, CDR1 is LGHDT and CDR2 is YNNKEL (reference sequence). V lost 3 bases and J lost 0, with 12 bases in between. The DNA for the CDR3 is TGTGCCAGCAGCCATTCTACGACTAGCTCCTACGAGCAGTACTTC. It specifies CASSHSTTSSYEQYF.

The genes are TRBV5-1 and TRBJ2-5, with 9 bases identical to TRBD1. Germline loops: CDR1 SGHRS, CDR2 YFSETQ. With 4 bases clipped from V and 2 bases from J, the junction kept 3 bases outside the gene matches. This CDR3 contains 14 residues. CDR3: CASSLGTGQETQYF. CDR3 nucleotide sequence: TGCGCCAGCAGCCTGGGGACAGGGCAAGAGACCCAGTACTTC.

The chain employs TRBV7-9 and TRBJ1-6; TRBD1 agrees at 7 bases. V lost 5 bases and J lost 5; bases outside the gene matches: 6. The germline gives CDR1 SEHNR, CDR2 FQNEAQ (reference sequence). CDR3 length equals 15 residues. CDR3 region: CASSPSTGNNSPLHF. In DNA, the CDR3 is TGTGCCAGCAGCCCCTCGACAGGGAATAATTCACCCCTCCACTTT.

The chain has TRBV11-1 and TRBJ2-3, with 8 bases matching TRBD1. This CDR3 region has 15 residues. V was clipped by 3 bases and J by 6 bases; unmatched bases: 8. Germline V gene data show CDR1 as SGHAT and CDR2 as FQDESV (reference sequence). The DNA for the CDR3 is TGTGCCAGCAGCTTCGGTTCAGGGGGCGTGGATACGCAGTATTTT. It translates to CASSFGSGGVDTQYF.

This clone was counted a single time. CDR3 in amino acids: CAWSVNGLNSPLHF. The CDR3 nucleotides are TGTGCCTGGAGTGTTAACGGACTCAATTCACCCCTCCACTTT. V is TRBV30 and J is TRBJ1-6; D is ambiguous. From germline, CDR1 is GTSNPN and CDR2 SVGIG (reference sequence). This CDR3 contains 14 residues. V was shortened by 0 bases and J by 7 bases, with 10 bases between the two germline ends.

The rearrangement links TRBV28 to TRBJ1-2; tentative D call: TRBD1 (5 bases). This CDR3 comprises 14 residues. V was shortened by 4 bases and J by 4 bases, with 13 bases between the two germline ends. Germline V gene data show CDR1 as MDHEN and CDR2 as SYDVKM. The CDR3 is CASSSPGRAYGYTF. Here the CDR3 DNA reads TGTGCCAGCAGTTCCCCAGGGAGGGCCTATGGCTACACCTTC.

V usage is TRBV5-8 and J usage is TRBJ1-2; 9 bases align to TRBD1. CDR1 SGHTS and CDR2 YDEGEE come from the germline V gene. Germline trimming cut 5 bases from V and 7 bases from J; bases unmatched to any gene: 21. This CDR3 has 18 residues. Here the CDR3 DNA reads TGTGCCAGCAGGATTTTCGGGACAGGGAGCCCCACGACCGTTGGCTACACCTTC. Its translation: CASRIFGTGSPTTVGYTF.

The chain uses TRBV28 and TRBJ2-7; TRBD1 is a possible D gene (6 bases). Germline lookup yields CDR1 MDHEN and CDR2 SYDVKM. The CDR3 loop spans 14 amino acids. V shed 6 bases and J shed 0 bases, with 12 bases lying between them. DNA for the CDR3: TGTGCCAGCAGGCCAACAGGGACCTCCTACGAGCAGTACTTC. Amino acid sequence: CASRPTGTSYEQYF.

The chain combines TRBV24-1 with TRBJ2-2, with 7 positions matching TRBD1. V shed 7 bases and J 3 bases; nucleotides not matched to a gene: 10. Germline CDR1 is KGHDR and CDR2 is SFDVKD. This CDR3 region has 16 residues. The CDR3 DNA reads TGTGCCACCAGCGACAGGGTCCCCTCGGACACCGGGGAGCTGTTTTTT. It encodes CATSDRVPSDTGELFF.

A single count supports this clone. The chain uses TRBV19 and TRBJ2-1; D not certain. Germline V gene lookup returns CDR1 LNHDA and CDR2 SQIVND (reference sequence). V lost 1 base to trimming and J lost 9 bases, with 10 bases between them. There are 13 residues in the CDR3. The CDR3 coding sequence is TGTGCCAGTAGTATAGTACCCTCCGGTGAGCAGTTCTTC. It codes for CASSIVPSGEQFF.

J is TRBJ2-3 and V is TRBV18, with TRBD2 matching 14 bases. The junction had 5 bases not matched to a gene; V was cut back by 6 bases and J by 6 bases. The CDR3 spans 15 residues. Germline CDR1 reads KGHSH; CDR2 reads LQKENI. The CDR3 loop is CASSQRTSGRDTQYF. CDR3 in DNA: TGTGCCAGCTCCCAGAGGACTAGCGGGAGGGATACGCAGTATTTT.

The chain carries TRBV7-2 and TRBJ2-1, with TRBD2 as a possible D gene (5 bases). The CDR3 runs to 16 residues. Looked up from germline, CDR1 is SGHTA and CDR2 is FQGNSA. V lost 5 bases, J lost 5 bases, and 19 bases lay in between. The CDR3 is CASSPLGLAGNNEQFF. In nucleotides, the CDR3 is TGTGCCAGCAGCCCGCTTGGTCTGGCGGGTAACAATGAGCAGTTCTTC.

The chain uses TRBV7-6 and TRBJ2-1, with D perhaps TRBD2 (6 bases). V gave up 5 bases and J gave up 3 bases, with 8 bases separating them. Germline V lookup: CDR1 SGHVS, CDR2 FNYEAQ. CDR3 length: 13 amino acids. This CDR3 is CASSAGLYNEQFF. The DNA of the CDR3 is TGTGCCAGCAGCGCGGGACTCTACAATGAGCAGTTCTTC.

V is TRBV10-3 and J is TRBJ1-6; a possible D gene is TRBD1 (5 bases). Germline CDR1 ENHRY, CDR2 SYGVKD. Trimming took 7 bases from V and 6 from J, leaving 10 bases between them. This CDR3 has 13 amino acids. The CDR3, as DNA: TGTGCCATCAAGACAGATCTTAATTCACCCCTCCACTTT. Amino acids: CAIKTDLNSPLHF.

V gene TRBV28 combines with J gene TRBJ2-5; 10 bases match TRBD2. CDR3 length equals 15 residues. With 6 bases clipped from V and 1 base from J, the junction kept 5 bases outside the gene matches. The V gene's germline CDR1 is MDHEN and CDR2 SYDVKM. The DNA for the CDR3 is TGTGCCAGCAGCGACCTAGCGGGAGCCCAAGAGACCCAGTACTTC. It is translated as CASSDLAGAQETQYF.

In regard to this clone: Additional DNA sequences in this sample encode the identical CDR3. This chain connects TRBV5-1 to TRBJ2-5; 7 bases map to TRBD2. CDR1 is SGHRS, CDR2 YFSETQ, per germline. The CDR3 covers 14 residues. J gave up 3 bases and V 4 bases, and 6 bases lay outside the gene matches. The CDR3, as DNA: TGCGCCAGCAGCCTGGAGCTAGCGGAAGAGACCCAGTACTTC. Amino acid sequence: CASSLELAEETQYF.

V usage is TRBV7-9 and J usage is TRBJ2-2, with 8 bases that match TRBD1. Germline assignment: CDR1 SEHNR and CDR2 FQNEAQ (reference sequence). Trimming removed 4 bases from V and 5 bases from J; junction bases left unmatched: 6. The CDR3 spans 15 residues. This CDR3 reads CASSSKTGVTGELFF. CDR3 DNA sequence: TGTGCCAGCAGCTCTAAGACAGGGGTGACCGGGGAGCTGTTTTTT.

This clone was seen once. The chain employs TRBV10-3 and TRBJ2-1; 8 nucleotides match TRBD2. V gave up 0 bases and J gave up 8 bases; unmatched junction bases: 6. CDR1 and CDR2 (germline): ENHRY, SYGVKD. This CDR3 is built from 15 residues. CDR3 nucleotides: TGTGCCATCAGTGAGTCTCCGGGGGGGGTTGATGAGCAGTTCTTC. Translating it yields CAISESPGGVDEQFF.

This chain uses TRBV28 with TRBJ2-4; 9 nucleotides agree with TRBD2. This CDR3 is 16 amino acids long. Trimming at V came to 6 bases and at J to 1 base, leaving 7 bases not matched to a gene. Germline loops: CDR1 MDHEN, CDR2 SYDVKM. Written as DNA, the CDR3 is TGTGCCAGCAGCCATAGCGGGAGAGGCGCCAAAAACATTCAGTACTTC. The encoded protein is CASSHSGRGAKNIQYF.

This clone was observed a few times. The J gene is TRBJ2-1, the V gene TRBV29-1, with D possibly TRBD1 on 6 matching bases. The CDR3 consists of 11 residues. V was cut by 4 bases and J by 9 bases, with 10 bases left in between. The germline gives CDR1 SQVTM, CDR2 ANQGSEA. The CDR3 loop reads CSVVGAGEQFF. CDR3 DNA sequence: TGCAGCGTTGTGGGGGCCGGTGAGCAGTTCTTC.

The V and J genes are TRBV18 and TRBJ1-4; tentative D call: TRBD1 (6 bases). The CDR3 is made up of 14 amino acids. Trimming stripped 4 bases from V and 4 bases from J, with 10 bases between. CDR1 is KGHSH, CDR2 LQKENI, per germline. This chain's CDR3 is CASSRWTDNEKLFF. CDR3 in DNA: TGTGCCAGCTCACGGTGGACAGATAATGAAAAACTGTTTTTT.

CDR3 sequence: CASSFFLGEWTSGYNEQFF. Here the CDR3 DNA reads TGTGCCAGCAGCTTTTTTTTGGGGGAGTGGACTAGCGGTTACAATGAGCAGTTCTTC. The chain has TRBV7-9 and TRBJ2-1; 10 positions agree with TRBD2. This CDR3 region has 19 residues. V dropped 3 bases and J dropped 4; count of bases not matched to a gene: 15. Germline CDR1 is SEHNR and CDR2 is FQNEAQ (reference sequence).

This chain links TRBV2 with TRBJ2-2; possibly TRBD2 for D (6 bases). This CDR3 comprises 15 residues. V gave up 6 bases and J gave up 7 bases, with 18 bases separating them. Per germline, CDR1 SNHLY and CDR2 FYNNEI. The CDR3 here is CASRGGTSRVGELFF. The CDR3 DNA follows: TGTGCCAGCAGGGGGGGTACTAGTCGCGTCGGGGAGCTGTTTTTT.

The chain employs TRBV4-3 and TRBJ2-7, with TRBD1 as a possible D gene (5 bases). V gave up 0 bases and J gave up 6 bases, with 12 bases separating them. Germline V gives CDR1 LGHNA, CDR2 YSLEER. This CDR3 comprises 14 residues. The CDR3 coding sequence is TGCGCCAGCAGCCAAGATAGGGGAAGGGTCGAGCAGTACTTC. Translation: CASSQDRGRVEQYF.